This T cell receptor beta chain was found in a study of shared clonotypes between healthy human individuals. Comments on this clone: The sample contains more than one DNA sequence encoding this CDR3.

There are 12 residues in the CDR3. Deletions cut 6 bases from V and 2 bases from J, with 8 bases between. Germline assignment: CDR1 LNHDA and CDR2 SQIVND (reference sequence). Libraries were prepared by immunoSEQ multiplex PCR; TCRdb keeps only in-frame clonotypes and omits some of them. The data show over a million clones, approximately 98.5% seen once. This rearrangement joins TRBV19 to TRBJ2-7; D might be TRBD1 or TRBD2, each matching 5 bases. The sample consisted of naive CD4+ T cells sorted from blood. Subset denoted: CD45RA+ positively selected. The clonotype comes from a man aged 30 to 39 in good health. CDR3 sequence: CASRGTAYEQYF. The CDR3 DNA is TGTGCCAGTAGGGGGACGGCCTACGAGCAGTACTTC.